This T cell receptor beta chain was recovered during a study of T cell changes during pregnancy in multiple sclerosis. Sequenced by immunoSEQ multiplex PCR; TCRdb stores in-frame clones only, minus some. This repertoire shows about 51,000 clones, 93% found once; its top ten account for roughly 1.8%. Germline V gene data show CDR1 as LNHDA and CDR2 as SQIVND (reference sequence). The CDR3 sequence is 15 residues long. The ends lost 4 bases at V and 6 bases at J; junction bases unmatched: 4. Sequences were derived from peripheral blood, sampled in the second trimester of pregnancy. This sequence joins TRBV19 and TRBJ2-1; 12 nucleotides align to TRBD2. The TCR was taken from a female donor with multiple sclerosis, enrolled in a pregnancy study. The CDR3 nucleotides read TGTGCCAGTAGTACGGGACTAGCGGGTTTCAATGAGCAGTTCTTC. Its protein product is CASSTGLAGFNEQFF.